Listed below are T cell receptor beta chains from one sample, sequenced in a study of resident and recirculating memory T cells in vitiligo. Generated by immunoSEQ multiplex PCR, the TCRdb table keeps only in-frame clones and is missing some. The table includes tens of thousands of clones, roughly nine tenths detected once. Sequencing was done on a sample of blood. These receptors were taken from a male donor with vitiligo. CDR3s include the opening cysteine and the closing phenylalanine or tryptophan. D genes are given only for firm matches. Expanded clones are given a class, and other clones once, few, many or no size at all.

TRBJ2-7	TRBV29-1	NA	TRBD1	TGCAGCGTCGTCCCGGGACAGGGGCCAAGCTCCTACGAGCAGTACTTC	CSVVPGQGPSSYEQYF
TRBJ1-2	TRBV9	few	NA	TGTGCCAGCAGCGTAGGGGCCGGCTATGGCTACACCTTC	CASSVGAGYGYTF
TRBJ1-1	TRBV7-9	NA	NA	TGTGCCAGCAGCTTAGTTCCGGGTCATCAGGCTTTCTTT	CASSLVPGHQAFF
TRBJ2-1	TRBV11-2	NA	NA	TGTGCCAGCAGTTACGACAGGGGAGGGACCAATGAGCAGTTCTTC	CASSYDRGGTNEQFF
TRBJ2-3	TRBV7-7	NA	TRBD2	TGTGCCAGCAGCTTAGCCGCTGGACTAGCGGGAGAGGATACGCAGTATTTT	CASSLAAGLAGEDTQYF
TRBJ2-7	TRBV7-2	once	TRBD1	TGTGCCAGCAGCCCGGACAGGGCGCTAGGGACTTTGTACTTC	CASSPDRALGTLYF
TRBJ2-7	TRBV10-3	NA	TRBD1	TGTGCCATTGGGGGGGGGACAGGGGCCTACGAGCAGTACTTC	CAIGGGTGAYEQYF
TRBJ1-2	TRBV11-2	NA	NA	TGTGCCAGCAGCTTAAGTGACAGGACCTATGGCTACACCTTC	CASSLSDRTYGYTF
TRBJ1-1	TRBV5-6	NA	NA	TGTGCCAGCAGCTTGGTCTCGGGGACTGAAGCTTTCTTT	CASSLVSGTEAFF
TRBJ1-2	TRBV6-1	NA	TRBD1	TGTGCCAGCACCGCGGACAGGGTTCGCGGCTACACCTTC	CASTADRVRGYTF
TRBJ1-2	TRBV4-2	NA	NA	TGTGCCAGCAGCCGACAGGACGGACCGGAGGGCTACACCTTC	CASSRQDGPEGYTF
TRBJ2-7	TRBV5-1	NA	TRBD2	TGCGCCAGCAGCTTGGATGGGACTAGCGGGAGTGAGCAGTACTTC	CASSLDGTSGSEQYF
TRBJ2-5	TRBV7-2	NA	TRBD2	TGTGCCAGCAGCCGAACAGCGGGGGGGAGGCAAGAGACCCAGTACTTC	CASSRTAGGRQETQYF
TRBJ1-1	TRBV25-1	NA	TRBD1	TGTGCCAGCAGTGGACAGGGGGCGAAAGGCACTGAAGCTTTCTTT	CASSGQGAKGTEAFF
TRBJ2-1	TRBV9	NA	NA	TGTGCCAGCAGCGTAGACGTTGGGAGCAGCTCCTACAATGAGCAGTTCTTC	CASSVDVGSSSYNEQFF
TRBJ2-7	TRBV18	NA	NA	TGTGCCAGCTCACCCCCTCTAGCGAGCGCCTACGAGCAGTACTTC	CASSPPLASAYEQYF
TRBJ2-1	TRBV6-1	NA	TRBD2	TGTGCCAGCAGACTACTAGCGGGAGGGTACGGTGAGCAGTTCTTC	CASRLLAGGYGEQFF
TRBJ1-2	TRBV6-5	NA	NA	TGTGCCAGCACCAACAGGAGGGAGGACTATGGCTACACCTTC	CASTNRREDYGYTF
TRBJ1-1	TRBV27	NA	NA	TGTGCCAGCAGTTTATCCCGGACAGCTGAAGCTTTCTTT	CASSLSRTAEAFF
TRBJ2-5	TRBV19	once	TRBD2	TGTGCCAGTAGTGGTGGTGGGAGGGCCGAAGAGACCCAGTACTTC	CASSGGGRAEETQYF
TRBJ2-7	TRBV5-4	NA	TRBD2	TGTGCCAGCAGCCGGGCAGCGGGAATATCCGGCGAGCAGTACTTC	CASSRAAGISGEQYF
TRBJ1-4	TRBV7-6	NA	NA	TGTGCCAGCAGCTTAGCGCTTGCGACAGGACCAACGGCGGAACTGTTTTTT	CASSLALATGPTAELFF
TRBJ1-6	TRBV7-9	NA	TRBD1	TGTGCCAGCAGCCCGAGACAGGGAGGTGGATCACCCCTCCACTTT	CASSPRQGGGSPLHF
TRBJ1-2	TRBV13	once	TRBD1	TGTGCCAGCAGCTTAAGGAGGGGGCTGAATGGCTACACCTTC	CASSLRRGLNGYTF
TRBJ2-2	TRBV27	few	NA	TGTGCCAGCAGCTCCCAAGGGGGAACGGCCACCGGGGAGCTGTTTTTT	CASSSQGGTATGELFF
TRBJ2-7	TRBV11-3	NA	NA	TGTGCCAGCAGCTCCCCCCCGGGCCCGAGGCAGGGGAGCTCCTACGAGCAGTACTTC	CASSSPPGPRQGSSYEQYF
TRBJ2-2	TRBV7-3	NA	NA	TGTGCCAGCAGCCCCATGGGGGGACCGGGGGAGCTGTTTTTT	CASSPMGGPGELFF
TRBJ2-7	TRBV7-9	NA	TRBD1	TGTGCCAGCAGCTGGAATCCGGGACAGGGGACAGAGCAGTACTTC	CASSWNPGQGTEQYF
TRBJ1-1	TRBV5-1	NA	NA	TGCGCCAGCAGCTTTAAGGGGGACACTGAAGCTTTCTTT	CASSFKGDTEAFF
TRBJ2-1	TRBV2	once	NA	TGTGCCAGCTCCCCACAGGGTTTGAAAAATGAGCAGTTCTTC	CASSPQGLKNEQFF
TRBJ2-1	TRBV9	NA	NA	TGTGCCAGCAGCCCCCGCCAGGGACTTAATGAGCAGTTCTTC	CASSPRQGLNEQFF
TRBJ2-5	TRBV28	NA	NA	TGTGCCAGCAGTTTCCGGGGATATGCGAAAGAGACCCAGTACTTC	CASSFRGYAKETQYF
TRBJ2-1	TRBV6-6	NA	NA	TGTGCCAGCAGTTACCCGACTAGTTCAGGCGTACAGTTCTTC	CASSYPTSSGVQFF
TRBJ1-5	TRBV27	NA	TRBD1	TGTGCCAGCAGTTTACGACAGGGGTGGCCGCCCCAGCATTTT	CASSLRQGWPPQHF
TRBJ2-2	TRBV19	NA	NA	TGTGCCAGTAGTATGGCACGCACCGGGGAGCTGTTTTTT	CASSMARTGELFF
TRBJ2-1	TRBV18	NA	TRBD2	TGTGCCAGCTCACCACCGGGATCTAGCGGGAGAACCACCTACTACAATGAGCAGTTCTTC	CASSPPGSSGRTTYYNEQFF
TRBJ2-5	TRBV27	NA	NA	TGTGCCAGCAGTCCAGGACCGGGGGGGACAGGGCTGAGAGAGACCCAGTACTTC	CASSPGPGGTGLRETQYF
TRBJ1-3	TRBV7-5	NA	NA	TGTGTCAGAAGCTTTAACCCCGGGGGACCAAGGCCTGGAAACACCATATATTTT	CVRSFNPGGPRPGNTIYF
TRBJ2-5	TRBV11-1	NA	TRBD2	TGTGCCAGCAGCCCACCCACCCTAGCGGGGGGAGAGACCCAGTACTTC	CASSPPTLAGGETQYF
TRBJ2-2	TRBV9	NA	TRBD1	TGTGCCAGCAGCATAATGACAGGGTCGAACACCGGGGAGCTGTTTTTT	CASSIMTGSNTGELFF
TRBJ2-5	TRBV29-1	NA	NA	TGCAGCCATAAACTAGCTCCCCAAGAGACCCAGTACTTC	CSHKLAPQETQYF
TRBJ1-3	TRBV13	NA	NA	TGTGCCAGCAGCTTAAGGGGGGGTTCCCTCTCTGGAAACACCATATATTTT	CASSLRGGSLSGNTIYF
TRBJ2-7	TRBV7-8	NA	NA	TGTGCCAGCAGCTCGGAGGGCCTAGGAGACGAGCAGTACTTC	CASSSEGLGDEQYF
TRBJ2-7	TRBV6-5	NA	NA	TGTGCCAGCAGTGGTATAGGGACAAGCTCCTACGAGCAGTACTTC	CASSGIGTSSYEQYF
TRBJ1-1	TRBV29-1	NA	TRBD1	TGCAGCGTCGGGACAGGGGGGAGAGTCACTGAAGCTTTCTTT	CSVGTGGRVTEAFF
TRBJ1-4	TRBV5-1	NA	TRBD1	TGCGCCAGCAGCTTTAACCAGGGACAGGGAGGTGAAAAACTGTTTTTT	CASSFNQGQGGEKLFF
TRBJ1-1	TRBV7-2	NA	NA	TGTGCCAGCAGCTTACAGACAGGCATCGGCACTGAAGCTTTCTTT	CASSLQTGIGTEAFF